This TCR beta chain appears in the sequencing data of a study of radiation and T cells in renal cell carcinoma. General observations from the study: Without pretreatment biopsies, baseline tumor clonotype presence was undetermined. Top tumor clonotypes rose in blood 2 weeks post-radiation, then contracted.

The repertoire was sequenced with immunoSEQ multiplex PCR; TCRdb's copy has only in-frame clones and lacks some. Of some 150,000 clones in the sample, less than 85% were seen once. Time point: baseline pretreatment blood. The treatment: 15 Gy SBRT to primary tumor, nephrectomy 4 weeks later. Serial blood draws occurred at baseline and 2 and 4 weeks post-SBRT. Concerning this clone: Its antigen is still unknown.

Germline V lookup: CDR1 GTSNPN, CDR2 SVGIG (reference sequence). This CDR3 contains 13 residues. V was cut by 8 bases and J by 5 bases, with 16 bases left in between. This sequence was found in a woman aged 45 to 65 with renal cell carcinoma. Sample: blood, taken from a patient whose treatment included radiotherapy and nephrectomy. V gene TRBV30 combines with J gene TRBJ2-1; no reliable D call. Written as DNA, the CDR3 is TGTGCCCTAAAAGATAAAATGGACAATGAGCAGTTCTTC. It yields the protein CALKDKMDNEQFF.